The 27 T cell receptor beta chains listed next were all sequenced from one sample in a study of OX40 agonist ivuxolimab in advanced cancers. Generated by immunoSEQ multiplex PCR, the TCRdb table keeps only in-frame clones and is missing some. Among more than 80,000 clones listed, 90% to 95% were seen once. The material sequenced was CD4+ or CD8+ T cells sorted from blood, taken in a trial of the OX40 agonist ivuxolimab. The receptors shown here come from an adult with an advanced solid tumor such as melanoma, head and neck, liver or kidney cancer.

The chain combines TRBV27 with TRBJ2-1; no definite D call. Deletions cut 1 base from V and 10 bases from J, with 11 bases between. The germline V gene has CDR1 MNHEY and CDR2 SMNVEV (reference sequence). The CDR3 runs 13 residues. This chain's CDR3 is CASSLFPYSEQFF. The DNA for the CDR3 is TGTGCCAGCAGTTTATTTCCTTACTCAGAGCAGTTCTTC.

The rearrangement joins TRBV6-5 to TRBJ2-7, with 8 bases aligning to TRBD2. The germline V gene has CDR1 MNHEY and CDR2 SVGAGI. CDR3 length equals 11 residues. V was clipped by 8 bases and J by 6 bases; unmatched bases: 3. The CDR3 protein is CASYGGAEQYF. The DNA of the CDR3 is TGTGCCAGCTACGGGGGGGCCGAGCAGTACTTC.

This chain connects TRBV7-6 to TRBJ2-7, with TRBD1 matching 10 bases. The CDR3 extends over 15 amino acids. Per germline, CDR1 SGHVS and CDR2 FNYEAQ. J was trimmed by 2 bases and V by 5 bases; bases with no gene match: 6. The CDR3 DNA reads as TGTGCCAGCAGCGGAGGGACAGGGGCTACCTACGAGCAGTACTTC. Residues: CASSGGTGATYEQYF.

This clone was observed a single time. V usage is TRBV6-5 and J usage is TRBJ1-4; D uncertain. Trimming took 5 bases from V and 0 from J, leaving 7 bases between them. The germline CDR1 and CDR2 sequences are MNHEY and SVGAGI. CDR3 size: 14 residues. The CDR3 reads CASSTDATNEKLFF. The CDR3 DNA reads as TGTGCCAGCAGTACAGATGCAACTAATGAAAAACTGTTTTTT.

This clone was seen just once. The V gene is TRBV6-5, the J gene TRBJ1-2, with D tentatively TRBD1 (5 bases). Trimming shortened V by 8 bases and J by 5 bases, and 21 bases separated the two germline ends. Germline values: CDR1 MNHEY, CDR2 SVGAGI. The CDR3 has 15 residues. This CDR3 is CASLHRGTSSYGYTF. The CDR3 coding sequence is TGTGCCAGCCTACATCGGGGGACCTCTAGTTATGGCTACACCTTC.

The V gene is TRBV6-6, the J gene TRBJ1-1; D is unclear. Trimming stripped 2 bases from V and 6 bases from J, with 1 base between. In germline, CDR1 is MNHNY, CDR2 SVGAGI (reference sequence). The CDR3 runs to 10 residues. This CDR3 is CASSYPEAFF. As DNA, the CDR3 is TGTGCCAGCAGTTACCCTGAAGCTTTCTTT.

The chain links TRBV19 to TRBJ1-5, with no clear D. Germline CDR1 and CDR2: LNHDA and SQIVND (reference sequence). The length of the CDR3 is 13 residues. V was clipped by 5 bases and J by 1 base, with 6 bases between them. CDR3 sequence: CASSRGSNQPQHF. The CDR3 DNA reads TGTGCCAGTAGTCGGGGAAGCAATCAGCCCCAGCATTTT.

In nucleotides, the CDR3 is TGTGCCAGCAGTGGTAGGGGACGGGACACTGAAGCTTTCTTT. Protein sequence: CASSGRGRDTEAFF. The rearrangement joins TRBV25-1 to TRBJ1-1, with D possibly being TRBD1 (5 bases). The CDR3 covers 14 residues. The V end was cut by 4 bases, the J end by 3 bases, with 12 bases between. The germline CDR1 and CDR2 sequences are MGHDK and SYGVNS.

This clone was found once. The chain employs TRBV19 and TRBJ2-5; no clear D gene. V shed 5 bases and J shed 1 base, with 17 bases lying between them. CDR1 is LNHDA and CDR2 is SQIVND in the germline V gene (reference sequence). The CDR3 contains 16 residues. This CDR3 is CASSARTTISQETQYF. CDR3 sequence (DNA): TGTGCCAGTAGTGCCCGGACCACCATTTCCCAAGAGACCCAGTACTTC.

This clone is a singleton in its sample. V gene TRBV19 combines with J gene TRBJ2-4; weak D call: TRBD2 (6 bases). The CDR3 extends over 12 amino acids. Trimming stripped 3 bases from V and 15 bases from J, with 15 bases between. CDR1 is LNHDA, CDR2 SQIVND, per germline (reference sequence). This CDR3 is CASSIGGVDRYF. In DNA, the CDR3 is TGTGCCAGTAGTATCGGAGGGGTCGATCGGTACTTC.

The gene calls are TRBV9 and TRBJ2-3; D gene uncertain. CDR1 is SGDLS, CDR2 YYNGEE, per germline. The V end lost 4 bases, the J end lost 0 bases, and 12 bases lay between the germline ends. The CDR3 contains 15 residues. The CDR3 loop is CASSPQPRSTDTQYF. Written as DNA, the CDR3 is TGTGCCAGCAGCCCTCAGCCCCGTAGCACAGATACGCAGTATTTT.

This clone has just one count. The chain is built from TRBV10-3 and TRBJ1-4; possibly TRBD1 for D (5 bases). The CDR3 sequence is 15 residues long. Germline assignment: CDR1 ENHRY and CDR2 SYGVKD. V was trimmed by 2 bases and J by 3 bases, leaving 10 bases between them. CDR3 sequence: CAISEKGTSNEKLFF. CDR3 nucleotides: TGTGCCATCAGTGAGAAAGGGACCTCTAATGAAAAACTGTTTTTT.

Written as DNA, the CDR3 is TGTGCCAGTACTTTGACATTGCTCCGCTCTGAAGGGGCCAACGTCCTGACTTTC. As protein: CASTLTLLRSEGANVLTF. The chain uses TRBV19 and TRBJ2-6; no clear D gene. CDR3 size: 18 residues. Germline CDR1 reads LNHDA; CDR2 reads SQIVND (reference sequence). V lost 7 bases to trimming and J lost 4 bases, with 23 bases between them.

The CDR3, as DNA: TGTGCCAGCAGTTTACAAGGCAGGGGGAACTATGGCTACACCTTC. This sequence encodes CASSLQGRGNYGYTF. The chain couples TRBV27 to TRBJ1-2; 7 nucleotides align to TRBD1. Per germline, CDR1 MNHEY and CDR2 SMNVEV (reference sequence). The CDR3 loop spans 15 amino acids. V lost 2 bases, J lost 2 bases, and 5 bases stayed unmatched.

The chain links TRBV5-6 to TRBJ2-3; the D call may be TRBD1 or TRBD2 (5 bases each). Germline V CDR1 and CDR2: SGHDT, YYEEEE. This CDR3 has 15 residues. Trimming left V 0 bases short and J 4 bases short, with 12 bases between. The CDR3 reads CASSLALGTSDTQYF. The CDR3, as DNA: TGTGCCAGCAGCTTGGCTCTAGGGACGTCAGATACGCAGTATTTT.

The rearrangement uses TRBV19 and TRBJ2-1; 8 positions agree with TRBD2. Germline assignment: CDR1 LNHDA and CDR2 SQIVND (reference sequence). The V gene end was trimmed by 3 bases and the J gene end by 5 bases; junction bases not matched to a gene: 6. The CDR3 has 15 amino acids. This CDR3 is CASSIFGRAHNEQFF. The CDR3 nucleotides read TGTGCCAGTAGTATTTTCGGGAGGGCCCACAATGAGCAGTTCTTC.

The V call is TRBV10-2, the J call TRBJ2-7; 7 positions match TRBD2. The junction had 10 bases not matched to a gene; V was cut back by 6 bases and J by 2 bases. Per germline, CDR1 WSHSY and CDR2 SAAADI. The CDR3 spans 15 residues. The CDR3 here is CASSPVAGVTYEQYF. The CDR3 DNA follows: TGCGCCAGCAGCCCCGTGGCGGGAGTAACCTACGAGCAGTACTTC.

V gene TRBV21-1 combines with J gene TRBJ1-5; TRBD1, the table's D call, lacks a check against the DNA. TRBV21-1 is recorded as a pseudogene. The CDR3 is 16 residues long. The CDR3, as DNA: TGTGCCAGCAGCAGCGGGACAGGGGGCTACAATCAGCCCCAGCATTTT. It encodes CASSSGTGGYNQPQHF.

The rearrangement links TRBV6-1 to TRBJ2-2; 14 bases are shared with TRBD2. This CDR3 spans 18 amino acids. Germline V gene sequence: CDR1 MNHNS, CDR2 SASEGT. The V gene end was trimmed by 2 bases and the J gene end by 3 bases; junction bases not matched to a gene: 5. CDR3 loop: CASSEPTSGREDTGELFF. CDR3 coding DNA: TGTGCCAGCAGTGAACCGACTAGCGGGAGGGAGGACACCGGGGAGCTGTTTTTT.

This clone has only one observation. The chain carries TRBV6-1 and TRBJ2-7; 8 bases fit TRBD1. V was clipped by 10 bases and J by 3 bases; unmatched bases: 8. The CDR3 totals 13 residues. Germline CDR1 MNHNS, CDR2 SASEGT. CDR3 nucleotide sequence: TGTGCCACCTGGACAGGGCCGAACTACGAGCAGTACTTC. Translation gives CATWTGPNYEQYF.

V usage is TRBV13 and J usage is TRBJ2-3; 8 positions agree with TRBD1. Losses at the gene ends were 7 bases for V and 2 bases for J; bases not matched to a gene: 20. The CDR3 loop spans 19 amino acids. CDR1 is PRHDT, CDR2 FYEKMQ, per germline (reference sequence). CDR3 loop: CASTKWTGSGNTDTDTQYF. In DNA form, the CDR3 reads TGTGCCAGCACTAAGTGGACAGGGTCGGGAAACACTGACACAGATACGCAGTATTTT.

The gene calls are TRBV27 and TRBJ2-1, with a possible D match to TRBD2 (6 bases). The germline V and J ends were trimmed by 5 bases and 5 bases, with 10 bases remaining between them. Per germline, CDR1 MNHEY and CDR2 SMNVEV (reference sequence). The CDR3 contains 13 residues. CDR3 nucleotides: TGTGCCAGCAGTCCCCTAGCGAACAATGAGCAGTTCTTC. It specifies CASSPLANNEQFF.

V is TRBV29-1 and J is TRBJ1-2; D might be TRBD1 (5 bases). The germline V and J ends were trimmed by 2 bases and 7 bases, with 14 bases remaining between them. In germline, CDR1 is SQVTM, CDR2 ANQGSEA. CDR3 size: 13 residues. CDR3 bases: TGCAGCGTTGAAAATCCGGCTGACAGTGGCTACACCTTC. Translation: CSVENPADSGYTF.

The J gene is TRBJ1-5, the V gene TRBV2; no firm D call. The CDR3 is 15 amino acids. With 6 bases removed from V and 1 base from J, the gap between germline ends came to 13 bases. Germline V gene data show CDR1 as SNHLY and CDR2 as FYNNEI. CDR3 sequence (DNA): TGTGCCAGCAGGAGAACTCAGGAGAGCAATCAGCCCCAGCATTTT. Encoded protein: CASRRTQESNQPQHF.

The gene calls are TRBV20-1 and TRBJ1-2; perhaps TRBD1 as D (5 bases). Germline V lookup: CDR1 DFQATT, CDR2 SNEGSKA (reference sequence). V lost 5 bases and J lost 8, with 9 bases in between. The CDR3 length is 10 residues. In DNA form, the CDR3 reads TGCAGTGCTGCGGGGGACGGCTACACCTTC. Its translation is CSAAGDGYTF.

The chain is built from TRBV29-1 and TRBJ1-2, with 8 bases aligning to TRBD1. The CDR3 is 16 amino acids. The germline gives CDR1 SQVTM, CDR2 ANQGSEA. The trim removed 5 bases at V and 8 bases at J, leaving 19 bases unmatched. The CDR3 reads CSVLATLTGEGGGYTF. The DNA for the CDR3 is TGCAGCGTTCTCGCGACCTTGACAGGGGAAGGAGGAGGCTACACCTTC. Filled out from reference TRBV29-1 and TRBJ1-2, the complete variable domain reads SAVISQKPSRDICQRGTSLTIQCQVDSQVTMMFWYRQQPGQSLTLIATANQGSEATYESGFVIDKFPISRPNLTFSTLTVSNMSPEDSSIYLCSVLATLTGEGGGYTFGSGTRLTVV.

CDR3 amino acids: CASSYSAEGWKLFF. CDR3 in DNA: TGTGCCAGCAGTTACTCGGCCGAGGGCTGGAAACTGTTTTTT. This chain links TRBV6-5 with TRBJ1-4; no reliable D call. Trimming removed 0 bases from V and 11 bases from J, with 13 bases in between. The germline V gene encodes CDR1 MNHEY and CDR2 SVGAGI. The CDR3 is 14 amino acids.